A selection of T cell receptor beta chains follows, all from one sample in a study of blood T cell repertoires in COVID-19. TCRdb's copy holds only in-frame clones and misses some; the assay was immunoSEQ multiplex PCR. Of 250,000 to 300,000 clones listed, 89% are singletons. The sample consisted of peripheral blood. These receptors came from a man in his fifties or sixties with acute or convalescent COVID-19. Each CDR3 is given with its conserved first and last residue. Each record gives: D gene, V gene, clone size, CDR3 protein. A D gene is named only where the DNA matches it firmly. Only part of the rows carry a size: once, few, many, or a class if the clone is expanded.

D gene: TRBD2
V gene: TRBV30
clone size: -
CDR3 protein: CAWGRGGHEQYF

D gene: -
V gene: TRBV5-6
clone size: many
CDR3 protein: CASSFWGLNTEAFF

D gene: -
V gene: TRBV27
clone size: -
CDR3 protein: CASSFSPGDYGYTF

D gene: -
V gene: TRBV7-6
clone size: -
CDR3 protein: CASSLTGMNTEAFF

D gene: -
V gene: TRBV2
clone size: -
CDR3 protein: CASRRQNEKLFF

D gene: TRBD1
V gene: TRBV9
clone size: -
CDR3 protein: CASSPRQGSTDTQYF

D gene: TRBD2
V gene: TRBV11-3
clone size: -
CDR3 protein: CASSPGGRGAGETQYF

D gene: -
V gene: TRBV7-6
clone size: -
CDR3 protein: CASSLRQVNEKLFF

D gene: TRBD2
V gene: TRBV6-5
clone size: -
CDR3 protein: CASPQRGALNEQFF

D gene: TRBD2
V gene: TRBV5-4
clone size: -
CDR3 protein: CASSLVLAGGGTDTQYF

D gene: TRBD2
V gene: TRBV19
clone size: -
CDR3 protein: CASSTGLARAYEQYF

D gene: -
V gene: TRBV11-2
clone size: -
CDR3 protein: CASSLQTERETQYF

D gene: -
V gene: TRBV9
clone size: -
CDR3 protein: CASSPGGEGAFF

D gene: -
V gene: TRBV19
clone size: -
CDR3 protein: CASKGLLDLHGLSEKLFF

D gene: -
V gene: TRBV7-2
clone size: -
CDR3 protein: CASSLVFSYEQYF

D gene: TRBD1
V gene: TRBV18
clone size: -
CDR3 protein: CASSPMEQGNGYTF

D gene: -
V gene: TRBV11-3
clone size: -
CDR3 protein: CASSWGGPPDTQYF

D gene: TRBD2
V gene: TRBV7-2
clone size: -
CDR3 protein: CASSNTGRGSSYEQYF

D gene: TRBD1
V gene: TRBV12-3/TRBV12-4
clone size: few
CDR3 protein: CATTGQGGTEAFF

D gene: -
V gene: TRBV25-1
clone size: few
CDR3 protein: CASSERGYGYTF

D gene: -
V gene: TRBV12-3/TRBV12-4
clone size: once
CDR3 protein: CASSLERQSEAFF

D gene: TRBD1
V gene: TRBV9
clone size: -
CDR3 protein: CASTRRGLNTEAFF

D gene: -
V gene: TRBV24-1
clone size: -
CDR3 protein: CATSDPPTEQGNQPQHF

D gene: -
V gene: TRBV4-1
clone size: -
CDR3 protein: CASSQVGRGSWNSPLHF

D gene: TRBD1
V gene: TRBV5-4
clone size: few
CDR3 protein: CASSPSGGNYGYTF

D gene: -
V gene: TRBV3-1/TRBV3-2
clone size: -
CDR3 protein: CASSPSGVSGQFF

D gene: -
V gene: TRBV29-1
clone size: -
CDR3 protein: CSVVMGHGEKLFF

D gene: TRBD2
V gene: TRBV5-6
clone size: -
CDR3 protein: CASRELGGGASNEQFF

D gene: -
V gene: TRBV7-9
clone size: -
CDR3 protein: CASSLAGTLRTEAFF

D gene: -
V gene: TRBV30
clone size: -
CDR3 protein: CAWARRDWEQFF

D gene: -
V gene: TRBV5-5
clone size: -
CDR3 protein: CASSLEVRWSTEAFF